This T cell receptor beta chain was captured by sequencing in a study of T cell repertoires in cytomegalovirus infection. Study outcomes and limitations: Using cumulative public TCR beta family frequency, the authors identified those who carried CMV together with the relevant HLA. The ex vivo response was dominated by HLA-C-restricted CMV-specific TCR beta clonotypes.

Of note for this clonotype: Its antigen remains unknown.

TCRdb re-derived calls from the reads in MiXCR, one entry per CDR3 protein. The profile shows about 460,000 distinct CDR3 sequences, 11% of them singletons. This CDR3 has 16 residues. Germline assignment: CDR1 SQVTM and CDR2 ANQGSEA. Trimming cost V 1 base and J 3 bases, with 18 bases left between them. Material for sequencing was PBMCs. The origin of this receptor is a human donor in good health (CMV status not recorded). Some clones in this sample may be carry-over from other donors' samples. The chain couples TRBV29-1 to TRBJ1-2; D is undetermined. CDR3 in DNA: TGCAGCGTTGAAGTTACCGTAGAGGGCAGGTACTATGGCTACACCTTC. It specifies CSVEVTVEGRYYGYTF.